This T cell receptor (beta chain) was identified in a study of CD8 T cells in ankylosing spondylitis. Regarding the study as a whole: Characteristic, it appeared, of ankylosing spondylitis blood was a TCR beta motif of about eight highly homologous variants.

TCRdb fed the 5' RACE reads into MiXCR, producing one record per CDR3 protein. The sample includes roughly 470,000 distinct CDR3 sequences, about 24% of them seen just once. Details on this clonotype: Its antigen remains unknown.

Sample: blood, either unsorted or a sorted T cell fraction (not recorded which). The source is a male donor with ankylosing spondylitis.

The CDR3 loop reads CASSLGTATNYGYTF. The CDR3 region has the DNA TGTGCCAGCAGCTTGGGGACAGCGACTAACTATGGCTACACCTTC. This rearrangement joins TRBV11-2 to TRBJ1-2; 7 bases map to TRBD1. V lost 3 bases, J lost 0 bases, and 4 bases stayed unmatched. This CDR3 comprises 15 residues. Germline V CDR1 and CDR2: SGHAT, FQNNGV.